These 19 T cell receptor beta chains were all obtained from the same sample, sequenced in a study of T-cell memory formation after mild COVID-19. TCRdb reprocessed the 5' RACE reads with MiXCR, giving one entry per CDR3 protein. The sample lists approximately 300,000 distinct CDR3 sequences, 15% to 20% occurring once. The sequenced sample was PBMCs or a T cell subset sorted from them (not recorded which). All receptors derive from a young man who had mild COVID-19 (a few samples of this study predate the infection). Cell type and time point are not known.

The rearrangement links TRBV20-1 to TRBJ2-5; D not certain. Germline CDR1 DFQATT, CDR2 SNEGSKA (reference sequence). This CDR3 comprises 12 residues. V lost 6 bases and J 4 bases, leaving 12 bases between the germline ends. CDR3 in amino acids: CSALGGVETQYF. The CDR3 DNA is TGCAGTGCACTTGGTGGGGTAGAGACCCAGTACTTC.

This clonotype has more than one count but fewer than ten. The chain is built from TRBV7-9 and TRBJ2-1, with 7 bases that match TRBD1. V lost 2 bases and J lost 1; bases outside the gene matches: 5. This CDR3 contains 16 residues. Germline-derived CDR1 and CDR2 are SEHNR and FQNEAQ (reference sequence). The CDR3 region is CASSLTTGSSYNEQFF. CDR3 DNA: TGTGCCAGCAGCTTAACGACAGGGTCGTCCTACAATGAGCAGTTCTTC.

The chain is built from TRBV24-1 and TRBJ2-2, with a tentative D call TRBD1 (6 bases). Germline V gene data show CDR1 as KGHDR and CDR2 as SFDVKD. The V and J ends lost 2 bases and 0 bases respectively, with 9 bases between them. This CDR3 is 16 amino acids long. CDR3 DNA sequence: TGTGCCACCAGTGATTCTGGGGGCCCGAACACCGGGGAGCTGTTTTTT. Amino acids: CATSDSGGPNTGELFF.

The V call is TRBV4-2, the J call TRBJ2-7; D unresolved. Trimming took off 4 bases at V and 0 bases at J, with 13 bases between the two ends. The CDR3 length is 15 residues. Germline values: CDR1 LGHNA, CDR2 YNFKEQ. CDR3 sequence reads: CASSPVPRSSYEQYF. CDR3 DNA: TGTGCCAGCAGCCCCGTTCCCCGGAGCTCCTACGAGCAGTACTTC.

The V gene is TRBV20-1, the J gene TRBJ2-7; 7 bases are a match to TRBD1. CDR1 is DFQATT and CDR2 is SNEGSKA in the germline V gene (reference sequence). The CDR3 is 13 amino acids. With V trimmed by 1 base and J by 2 bases, 2 bases remained unmatched. CDR3 nucleotide sequence: TGCAGTGCTAGAGCCGGGACAGCCTACGAGCAGTACGTC. It specifies CSARAGTAYEQYV.

This clonotype was observed a handful of times. This chain uses TRBV28 with TRBJ1-5, with D perhaps matching TRBD1 (5 bases). Trimming pared 6 bases from V and 0 bases from J, leaving 21 bases between. CDR1 is MDHEN and CDR2 is SYDVKM in the germline V gene. The CDR3 runs 18 residues. This chain's CDR3 is CASRSEGPTSYSNQPQHF. The CDR3 DNA follows: TGTGCCAGCAGATCCGAGGGACCGACCTCTTATAGCAATCAGCCCCAGCATTTT.

The chain combines TRBV10-3 with TRBJ1-5; TRBD1 might be the D (5 bases). In germline, CDR1 is ENHRY, CDR2 SYGVKD. The CDR3 runs 13 residues. Trimming took off 6 bases at V and 4 bases at J, with 10 bases between the two ends. CDR3 sequence (DNA): TGTGCCATCAGCAGGGAGGAGAATCAGCCCCAGCATTTT. It yields the protein CAISREENQPQHF.

This clonotype was seen a handful of times. The V and J genes are TRBV12-3 or TRBV12-4 and TRBJ2-5, with 7 bases aligning to TRBD1. CDR3 size: 15 residues. The V segment lost 3 bases and the J segment 0 bases; nucleotides outside the gene matches: 4. CDR3 in amino acids: CASSLSDRDQETQYF. CDR3 in DNA: TGTGCCAGCAGTTTGAGCGACAGGGACCAAGAGACCCAGTACTTC.

This clonotype was detected many times. The rearrangement joins TRBV25-1 to TRBJ2-3; 8 nucleotides line up with TRBD2. Germline-derived CDR1 and CDR2 are MGHDK and SYGVNS. The CDR3 sequence is 14 residues long. V shed 6 bases and J 0 bases; nucleotides not matched to a gene: 2. Here the CDR3 reads CASRLAGSTDTQYF. The CDR3 DNA reads TGTGCCAGCAGGTTAGCGGGGAGCACAGATACGCAGTATTTT.

This sequence joins TRBV10-3 and TRBJ1-1; the D is unclear. The CDR3 totals 13 residues. Between the trimmed V and J ends, which lost 6 bases and 5 bases, there was a span of 13 bases. Germline CDR1 and CDR2: ENHRY and SYGVKD. This CDR3 reads CAIREAPVTEAFF. Here the CDR3 DNA reads TGTGCCATCAGAGAGGCCCCAGTAACTGAAGCTTTCTTT.

This sequence joins TRBV20-1 and TRBJ2-5, with D perhaps TRBD2 (5 bases). CDR1 and CDR2 (germline): DFQATT, SNEGSKA (reference sequence). With 6 bases removed from V and 4 bases from J, the gap between germline ends came to 15 bases. The CDR3 covers 13 residues. The CDR3 DNA sequence: TGCAGTGCCCCGATGGAAGGGAGAGAGACCCAGTACTTC. Translation gives CSAPMEGRETQYF.

In this sample, this clonotype turned up many times. The V and J genes are TRBV27 and TRBJ1-1, with D unclear. The V and J ends lost 7 bases and 5 bases respectively, with 17 bases between them. The CDR3 has 14 residues. The V gene's germline CDR1 is MNHEY and CDR2 SMNVEV (reference sequence). In DNA form, the CDR3 reads TGTGCCAGCAACTATCTCCCCCGCGGAACTGAAGCTTTCTTT. It is translated as CASNYLPRGTEAFF.

V and J are TRBV20-1 and TRBJ1-2; D is undetermined. V was pared by 5 bases and J by 4 bases, with 14 bases between. CDR3 length: 13 residues. Germline CDR1 reads DFQATT; CDR2 reads SNEGSKA (reference sequence). The CDR3 sequence is CSAQRPHPYGYTF. The CDR3 DNA reads TGCAGTGCTCAGAGGCCCCACCCCTATGGCTACACCTTC.

This CDR3 is CASSKQGVAGANVLTF. As DNA, the CDR3 is TGTGCCAGCAGCAAACAGGGGGTAGCTGGGGCCAACGTCCTGACTTTC. J is TRBJ2-6 and V is TRBV11-2; 8 nucleotides match TRBD1. CDR1 and CDR2 (germline): SGHAT, FQNNGV. With V trimmed by 5 bases and J by 2 bases, 5 bases remained unmatched. The CDR3 has 16 amino acids.

A few counts support this clonotype. This chain joins TRBV6-2 or TRBV6-3 and TRBJ2-1; 13 bases agree with TRBD2. This CDR3 has 16 residues. The ends lost 6 bases at V and 8 bases at J; junction bases unmatched: 10. Germline V gene lookup returns CDR1 MNHEY and CDR2 SVGEGT. The CDR3 sequence: CASRSPGTSGDDEQFF. CDR3 nucleotides: TGTGCCAGCAGAAGCCCCGGGACTAGCGGGGATGATGAGCAGTTCTTC.

This clonotype was counted many times. The rearrangement uses TRBV12-3 or TRBV12-4 and TRBJ1-1, with D possibly matching TRBD1 (6 bases). V was pared by 7 bases and J by 5 bases, with 14 bases between. The CDR3 consists of 13 residues. CDR3 sequence: CASNSGGWTEAFF. CDR3 nucleotides: TGTGCCAGCAACTCTGGGGGCTGGACTGAAGCTTTCTTT.

This clonotype occurred a few times. The CDR3 here is CASSYSQGAPPQYF. The CDR3 DNA reads as TGTGCCAGCAGTTACTCGCAGGGGGCGCCGCCCCAGTACTTC. This chain connects TRBV6-6 to TRBJ2-5, with 8 bases matching TRBD1. Germline CDR1 MNHNY, CDR2 SVGAGI (reference sequence). This CDR3 contains 14 residues. Trimming took 0 bases from V and 9 from J; bases not matched to a gene: 6.

This clonotype was counted only a few times. The rearrangement links TRBV12-3 or TRBV12-4 to TRBJ1-3, with no clear D. Trimming shortened V by 2 bases and J by 7 bases, and 6 bases separated the two germline ends. CDR3 length: 12 amino acids. This CDR3 reads CASSLMGNTIYF. The CDR3 DNA reads TGTGCCAGCAGTTTAATGGGTAACACCATATATTTT.

This clonotype was counted between two and nine times. The chain joins TRBV4-2 to TRBJ2-5; the match to TRBD1 covers 7 bases. The CDR3 runs to 16 residues. J was trimmed by 0 bases and V by 1 base; bases with no gene match: 5. The germline CDR1 and CDR2 sequences are LGHNA and YNFKEQ. CDR3 bases: TGTGCCAGCAGCCAAGTAGGGGACAGAGACCAAGAGACCCAGTACTTC. Amino acids: CASSQVGDRDQETQYF.